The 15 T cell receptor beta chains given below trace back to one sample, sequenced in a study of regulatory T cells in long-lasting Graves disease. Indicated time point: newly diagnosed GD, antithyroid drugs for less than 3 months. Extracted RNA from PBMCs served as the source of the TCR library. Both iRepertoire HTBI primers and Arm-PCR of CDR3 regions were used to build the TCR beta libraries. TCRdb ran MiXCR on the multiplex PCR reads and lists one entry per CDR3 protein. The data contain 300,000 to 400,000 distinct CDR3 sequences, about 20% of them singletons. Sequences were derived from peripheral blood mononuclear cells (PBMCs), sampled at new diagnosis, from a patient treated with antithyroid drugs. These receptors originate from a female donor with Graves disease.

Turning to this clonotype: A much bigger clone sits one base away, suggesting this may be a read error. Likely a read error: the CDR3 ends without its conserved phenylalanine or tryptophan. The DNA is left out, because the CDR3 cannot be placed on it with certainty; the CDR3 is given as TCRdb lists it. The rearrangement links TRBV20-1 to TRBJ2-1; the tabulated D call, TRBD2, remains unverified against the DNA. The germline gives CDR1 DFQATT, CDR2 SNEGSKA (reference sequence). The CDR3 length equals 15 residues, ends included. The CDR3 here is CSASLAGRGADTQYL.

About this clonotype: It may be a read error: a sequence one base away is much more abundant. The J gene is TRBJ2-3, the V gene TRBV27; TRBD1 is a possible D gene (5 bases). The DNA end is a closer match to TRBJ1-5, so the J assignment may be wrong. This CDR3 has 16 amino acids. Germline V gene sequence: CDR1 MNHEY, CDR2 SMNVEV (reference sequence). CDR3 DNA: TGTGCCACCCAGCCCCCGGAGGGGTCACCCACAGATACGCAGCATTTT. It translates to CATQPPEGSPTDTQHF.

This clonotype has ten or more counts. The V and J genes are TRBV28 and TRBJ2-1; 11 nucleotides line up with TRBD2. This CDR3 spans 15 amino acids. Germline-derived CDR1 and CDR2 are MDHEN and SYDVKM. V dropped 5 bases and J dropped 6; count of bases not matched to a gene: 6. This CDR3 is CASSTLAGGPNEQFF. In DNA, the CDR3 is TGTGCCAGCAGTACATTAGCGGGAGGGCCCAATGAGCAGTTCTTC. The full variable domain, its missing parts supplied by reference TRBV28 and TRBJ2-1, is DVKVTQSSRYLVKRTGEKVFLECVQDMDHENMFWYRQDPGLGLRLIYFSYDVKMKEKGDIPEGYSVSREKKERFSLILESASTNQTSMYLCASSTLAGGPNEQFFGPGTRLTVL.

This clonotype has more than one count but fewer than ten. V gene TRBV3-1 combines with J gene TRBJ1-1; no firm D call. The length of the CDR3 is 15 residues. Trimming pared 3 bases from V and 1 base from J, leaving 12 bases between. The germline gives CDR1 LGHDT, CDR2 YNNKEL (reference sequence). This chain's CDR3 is CASSQEETGNTEAFF. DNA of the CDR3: TGTGCCAGCAGCCAGGAAGAGACTGGGAACACTGAAGCTTTCTTT.

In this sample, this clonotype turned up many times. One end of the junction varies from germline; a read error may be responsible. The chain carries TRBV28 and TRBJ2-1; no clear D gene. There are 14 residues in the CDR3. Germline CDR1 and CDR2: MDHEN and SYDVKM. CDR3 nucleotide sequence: TGTGCCAGCAGTGACCCCGGCTCCTACAGTGAGCAGTTCTTC. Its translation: CASSDPGSYSEQFF.

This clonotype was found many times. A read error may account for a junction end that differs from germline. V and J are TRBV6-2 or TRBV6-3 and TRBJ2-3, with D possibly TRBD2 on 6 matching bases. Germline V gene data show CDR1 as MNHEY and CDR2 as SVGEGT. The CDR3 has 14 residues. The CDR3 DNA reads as TGTGCCAGCTGCCGGGACTGGAGCACGGATACGCAGTATTTT. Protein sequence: CASCRDWSTDTQYF.

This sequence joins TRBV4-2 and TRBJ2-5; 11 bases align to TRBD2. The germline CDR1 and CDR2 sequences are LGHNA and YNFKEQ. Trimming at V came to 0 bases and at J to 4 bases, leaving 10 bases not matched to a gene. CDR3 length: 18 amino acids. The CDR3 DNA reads TGTGCCAGCAGCCAAGATAGGCTAGCGGGAGGAGCGGGAGAGACCCAGTACTTC. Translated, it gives CASSQDRLAGGAGETQYF.

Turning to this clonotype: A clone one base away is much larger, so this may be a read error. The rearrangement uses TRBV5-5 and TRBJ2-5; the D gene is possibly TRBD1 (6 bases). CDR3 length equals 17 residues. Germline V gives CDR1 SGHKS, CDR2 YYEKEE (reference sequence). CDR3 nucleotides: TGTGCCGGCAGCTTGGTCTTCAGGGGCGCCCTCCAAGAGACCCAGTACTTC. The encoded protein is CAGSLVFRGALQETQYF.

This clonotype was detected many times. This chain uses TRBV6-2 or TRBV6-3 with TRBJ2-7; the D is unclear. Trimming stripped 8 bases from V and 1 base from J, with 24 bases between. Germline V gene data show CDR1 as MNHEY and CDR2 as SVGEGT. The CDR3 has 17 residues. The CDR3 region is CASRGNTGSATSYEQYF. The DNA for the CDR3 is TGTGCCAGCCGAGGAAATACCGGGTCGGCCACTTCCTACGAGCAGTACTTC.

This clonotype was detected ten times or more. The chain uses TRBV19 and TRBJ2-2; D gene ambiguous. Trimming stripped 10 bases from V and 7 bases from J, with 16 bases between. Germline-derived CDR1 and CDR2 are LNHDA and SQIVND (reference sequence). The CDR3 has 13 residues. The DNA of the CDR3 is TGTGCCACTAAGAACGTCGACGGCGGGGAGCTGTTTTTT. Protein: CATKNVDGGELFF. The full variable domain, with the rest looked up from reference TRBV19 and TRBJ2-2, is DGGITQSPKYLFRKEGQNVTLSCEQNLNHDAMYWYRQDPGQGLRLIYYSQIVNDFQKGDIAEGYSVSREKKESFPLTVTSAQKNPTAFYLCATKNVDGGELFFGEGSRLTVL.

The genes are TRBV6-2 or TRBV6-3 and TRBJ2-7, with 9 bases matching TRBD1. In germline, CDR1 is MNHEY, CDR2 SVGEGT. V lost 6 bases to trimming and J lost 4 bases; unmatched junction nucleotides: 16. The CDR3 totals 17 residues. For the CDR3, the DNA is TGTGCCAGCAGGGGAAGAACCGGGACAGGGCGTGGATACGAGCAGTACTTC. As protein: CASRGRTGTGRGYEQYF.

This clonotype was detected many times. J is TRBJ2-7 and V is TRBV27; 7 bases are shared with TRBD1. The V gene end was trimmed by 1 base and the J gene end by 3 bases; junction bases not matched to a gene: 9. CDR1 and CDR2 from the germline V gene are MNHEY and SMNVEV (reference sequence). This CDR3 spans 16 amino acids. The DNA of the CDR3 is TGTGCCAGCAGTTTATTAGGGGGACAGAGGCACTACGAGCAGTACTTC. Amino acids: CASSLLGGQRHYEQYF.

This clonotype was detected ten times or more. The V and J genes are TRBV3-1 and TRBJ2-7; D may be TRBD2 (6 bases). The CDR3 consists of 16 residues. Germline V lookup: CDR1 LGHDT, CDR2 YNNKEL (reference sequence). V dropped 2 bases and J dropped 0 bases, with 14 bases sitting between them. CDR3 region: CASSQSSAGGSYEQYF. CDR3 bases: TGTGCCAGCAGCCAATCCTCAGCGGGTGGCTCCTACGAGCAGTACTTC.

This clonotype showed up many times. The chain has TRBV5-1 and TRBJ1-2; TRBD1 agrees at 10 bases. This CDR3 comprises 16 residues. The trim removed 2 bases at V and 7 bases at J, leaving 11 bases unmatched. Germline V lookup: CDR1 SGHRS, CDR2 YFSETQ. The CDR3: CASSLEWRQGATGYTF. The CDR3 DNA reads TGCGCCAGCAGCTTAGAGTGGAGACAGGGGGCAACTGGCTACACCTTC. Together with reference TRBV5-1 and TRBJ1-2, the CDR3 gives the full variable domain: KAGVTQTPRYLIKTRGQQVTLSCSPISGHRSVSWYQQTPGQGLQFLFEYFSETQRNKGNFPGRFSGRQFSNSRSEMNVSTLELGDSALYLCASSLEWRQGATGYTFGSGTRLTVV.

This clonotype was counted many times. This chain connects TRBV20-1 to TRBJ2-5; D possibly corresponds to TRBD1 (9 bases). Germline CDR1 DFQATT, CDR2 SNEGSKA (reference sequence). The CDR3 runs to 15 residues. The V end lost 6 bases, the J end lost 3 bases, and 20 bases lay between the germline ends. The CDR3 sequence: CSARRGDRDKETQYF. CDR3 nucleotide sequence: TGCAGTGCCAGGCGGGGGGACAGGGATAAAGAGACCCAGTACTTC.